This TCR beta chain is from a study of regulatory T cells in long-lasting Graves disease. This clonotype turned up a few times. Described time point: persistent/refractory GD, antithyroid drugs over 5 years with positive TRAb. Following extraction of RNA from PBMCs, that RNA was used to make the TCR library. Peripheral blood, 7 to 10 milliliters per patient, was collected in EDTA tubes. The CDR3 is made up of 14 amino acids. Germline V gene lookup returns CDR1 LNHDA and CDR2 SQIVND (reference sequence). The junction had 4 bases not matched to a gene; V was cut back by 5 bases and J by 0 bases. Researchers made TCR beta libraries by using iRepertoire HTBI primers and running Arm-PCR on CDR3 regions. TCRdb processed the multiplex PCR reads anew with MiXCR; each CDR3 protein has one entry. The repertoire consists of about 470,000 distinct CDR3 sequences, with roughly a fifth occurring once and the leading ten covering roughly 7.7%.

The chain has TRBV19 and TRBJ2-7, with 7 bases lining up with TRBD1. This TCR derives from a female donor with Graves disease. The sample was peripheral blood mononuclear cells (PBMCs), taken when the disease was refractory, from a patient treated with antithyroid drugs. Here the CDR3 DNA reads TGTGCCAGTAGTGTCGACAGGGACTCCTACGAGCAGTACTTC. Protein product: CASSVDRDSYEQYF.